This T cell receptor (beta chain) was sequenced during a study of vaccination and CD4 T cells after COVID-19. The Oncomine TCR Beta short-read assay was applied to DNA of cultured CD4+ T cells. TCRdb recomputed calls from the PCR reads with MiXCR, one row per CDR3 protein. This table holds approximately 12,000 distinct CDR3 sequences, 60% to 75% found once. In regard to this clonotype: Its antigen remains unknown.

Treatment here: roughly 10-day PBMC culture with coronavirus spike peptide pools or control peptides (ViraFEST assay). All positive PCR tests were dated between March and December 2020, predating US Alpha, Beta and Delta variants. Germline CDR1 is SGHTA and CDR2 is FQGNSA. This CDR3 has 15 residues. The trim removed 5 bases at V and 3 bases at J, leaving 6 bases unmatched. The source material was CD4+ T cells from blood, cultured in vitro. The clonotype was recovered from a human donor who had recovered from COVID-19. J is TRBJ2-7 and V is TRBV7-2, with 11 bases lining up with TRBD2. The CDR3 here is CASSDTSGSRYEQYF. The CDR3 DNA is TGTGCCAGCAGCGACACTAGCGGGAGTCGCTACGAGCAGTACTTC.